This T cell receptor beta chain was recorded in a study of T cells in Graves' hyperthyroidism and ophthalmopathy. The authors deemed Graves' hyperthyroidism stable absent ophthalmopathy progression within 18 months. Reasons for excluding patients were uncontrolled infection, other autoimmune disease, pregnancy or lactation. This CDR3 comprises 13 residues. Germline lookup yields CDR1 LNHDA and CDR2 SQIVND (reference sequence). V was clipped by 7 bases and J by 3 bases, with 10 bases between them. Amplification of TCR beta CDR3 regions was performed using RNA transcripts as template. In the first-round RT-PCR of the TCR CDR3, the HTBI primer set was used. From the multiplex PCR reads, TCRdb called clonotypes with MiXCR, one entry per CDR3 protein. In the table there are about 420,000 distinct CDR3 sequences, roughly an eighth of which are singletons.

This TCR came from a woman between 18 and 29 years old with Graves' hyperthyroidism. The chain joins TRBV19 to TRBJ1-3; unclear D gene. Material for sequencing was blood. CDR3 protein: CASTVEDGNTIYF. The CDR3 nucleotides are TGTGCCAGTACGGTGGAGGATGGAAACACCATATATTTT.